This T cell receptor (beta chain) was identified during a study of T cell responses to AZD1222 COVID-19 vaccine (TCRdb year 2021). In the study overall: AZD1222 recipients given second doses at about 4 weeks or at about 12 weeks were pooled, since spike-specific TCR depth and breadth were not found to differ between the two schedules. A total of over 230 trial participants underwent TCR sequencing, of whom 207 received two doses of AZD1222 and about 26 received two doses of the MenACWY control vaccine. Enrollment into the trials was organized by age into subgroups of 18-55, 56-69 and 70-plus years, and those subgroups contained roughly 150, 30 and 60 TCR-sequenced participants, respectively. What the work shows at the level of the full study, not this receptor alone: The 56-69-year group was small, and its depth increase did not reach significance, likely because of low power. Only five to seven AZD1222 recipients were SARS-CoV-2 seropositive at baseline, limiting conclusions about previously exposed vaccinees. A significant rise in spike-specific TCR breadth and depth was observed after two AZD1222 doses relative to day 0 and relative to MenACWY recipients. The vaccine-associated CD4 TCRs covered the entire spike protein, and the dominant responses fell in regions 160-218 and 743-854. Most participants were white British and females outnumbered males, and the authors suggested that clonal diversity may have been underestimated. Because no day 14 peak-response samples were available, repertoires were characterized only after the peak T cell response. Epitopes outside the regions mutated in the B.1.351 and B.1.1.7 variants were reportedly recognized by nearly half of the unique spike-specific TCRs.

A word on this clone: No antigen is known for it. Base qualities are not provided; no much larger clone lies one nucleotide away.

Here V drops 0 bases and J drops 8 bases, and the junction holds 9 bases not matched to any gene. Via the germline V gene (reference sequence), CDR1 is SEHNR and CDR2 FQNEAQ. Measured from the cysteine to the phenylalanine, the CDR3 is 16 residues long. The retained sequence is limited to the CDR3, 48 bases, with the frame set at the first base. The CDR3 regions of human TCRbeta chains were analyzed by immunosequencing. Under the source paper's analysis protocol: TCRs in the repertoires were compared against a reference library of SARS-CoV-2-specific TCRs that had been generated with the MIRA antigen-specificity platform. Breadth was defined as the fraction of unique TCRs that were SARS-CoV-2-associated. Depth was defined as the fraction of total T cells that were SARS-CoV-2-associated. Each spike-specific TCR was assigned to its reactive spike region and to a CD4 or CD8 class using the MIRA data. Log10-transformed breadth and depth values were compared by one-way ANOVA with Sidak's multiple comparisons tests. TCRdb re-hosts the immuneACCESS table, in-frame sequences only. Its copies lack some clones; in the studies checked, an unresolved V gene accounts for under half of them, and the cause for the rest is not known. The DNA was the basis for D and trimming; V, J and clone size are from that table. The sample has 150,000 to 200,000 clones on record, around 92% of them singletons. The ten largest clones capture over 1.3% of the sample.

This sample's time point label indicates: baseline before first vaccination. Vaccinee samples came from UK trials COV001 and COV002, including a single-blind randomized controlled phase 2/3 trial of AZD1222 (ChAdOx1 nCoV-19) in healthy adults. Trial participant PBMC samples were collected at day 0 and day 28 after the second dose for TCRbeta chain sequencing. The input for sequencing was peripheral blood, taken on day 0 of AZD1222 vaccination. The chain is made from TRBV7-9 and TRBJ1-2; 10 middle bases align to TRBD1. This TCR was recovered from an adult in good health. The CDR3 here reads CASSLARPTGGRGYTF. The DNA sequence follows: TGTGCCAGCAGCTTAGCTCGCCCGACAGGGGGCCGGGGCTACACCTTC.